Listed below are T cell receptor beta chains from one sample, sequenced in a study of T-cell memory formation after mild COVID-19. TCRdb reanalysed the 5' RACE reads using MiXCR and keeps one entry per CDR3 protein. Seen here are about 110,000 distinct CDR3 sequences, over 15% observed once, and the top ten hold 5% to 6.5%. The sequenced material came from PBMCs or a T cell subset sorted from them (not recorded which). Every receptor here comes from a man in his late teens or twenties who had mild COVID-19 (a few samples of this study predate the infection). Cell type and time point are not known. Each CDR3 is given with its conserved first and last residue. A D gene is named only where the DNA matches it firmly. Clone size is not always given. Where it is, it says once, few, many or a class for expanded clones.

CASSPMAAYTTNEKLFF	TGTGCCAGCTCACCCATGGCAGCCTATACAACTAATGAAAAACTGTTTTTT	TRBV18	.	TRBJ1-4	.
CATSRDRGHEKLFF	TGTGCCACCAGCAGAGACAGGGGGCATGAAAAACTGTTTTTT	TRBV15	TRBD1	TRBJ1-4	few
CASSFNSGTLGETQYF	TGCGCCAGCAGCTTCAACTCGGGAACTCTGGGGGAGACCCAGTACTTC	TRBV5-1	.	TRBJ2-5	many
CSVRGFTEAFF	TGCAGCGTTCGGGGGTTCACTGAAGCTTTCTTT	TRBV29-1	.	TRBJ1-1	.
CASSNSPTGLPQVTQYF	TGTGCCAGCAGCAACTCACCGACAGGACTTCCTCAGGTTACGCAGTATTTT	TRBV7-9	.	TRBJ2-3	.
CAPPGRLYNSPLHF	TGCGCCCCCCCAGGACGGCTTTATAATTCACCCCTCCACTTT	TRBV10-2	.	TRBJ1-6	few
CASSPTYRGGTDTQYF	TGTGCCAGCTCACCTACGTACCGGGGGGGCACAGATACGCAGTATTTT	TRBV18	TRBD2	TRBJ2-3	few
CASSFTHKSSYEQYF	TGCGCCAGCAGCTTCACACATAAGAGCTCCTACGAGCAGTACTTC	TRBV5-1	.	TRBJ2-7	few
CASSTRDRGATGELFF	TGTGCCAGCAGCACCAGGGACAGGGGGGCCACCGGGGAGCTGTTTTTT	TRBV21-1	.	TRBJ2-2	few
CASSSGGYTF	TGTGCTAGCAGCTCAGGTGGCTACACCTTC	TRBV7-7	.	TRBJ1-2	.
CSARGFRNQPQHF	TGCAGTGCTAGAGGTTTCAGGAATCAGCCCCAGCATTTT	TRBV20-1	.	TRBJ1-5	.
CASSTRGRVNGYTF	TGTGCCAGTAGTACAAGGGGGCGCGTGAATGGCTACACCTTC	TRBV19	TRBD1	TRBJ1-2	.
CASGVSAEKLFF	TGTGCCAGCGGCGTGTCAGCAGAAAAACTGTTTTTT	TRBV6-6	.	TRBJ1-4	.
CASSYEVVSDTEAFF	TGTGCCAGCAGTTACGAGGTGGTATCGGACACTGAAGCTTTCTTT	TRBV6-5	.	TRBJ1-1	once
CASSLDPGQSSGANVLTF	TGTGCCAGCAGCTTAGATCCGGGACAGAGCTCTGGGGCCAACGTCCTGACTTTC	TRBV7-9	TRBD1	TRBJ2-6	.
CASSLEGTGTNTQYF	TGCGCCAGCAGCTTGGAGGGGACAGGTACGAATACGCAGTATTTT	TRBV5-1	TRBD1	TRBJ2-3	many
CSTGQLGDTGELFF	TGCAGCACAGGACAGTTGGGGGACACCGGGGAGCTGTTTTTT	TRBV29-1	.	TRBJ2-2	.
CASSLTVAGANVLTF	TGCGCCAGCAGCTTGACAGTTGCTGGGGCCAACGTCCTGACTTTC	TRBV5-1	.	TRBJ2-6	.
CASFSSTGKETQYF	TGTGCCAGCTTCTCCTCGACAGGAAAAGAGACCCAGTACTTC	TRBV3-1	.	TRBJ2-5	.
CASSYRTQGALSGYTF	TGTGCCAGCAGTTACCGAACACAGGGGGCGCTGAGTGGCTACACCTTC	TRBV6-6	TRBD1	TRBJ1-2	.
CASSYPSRGAHTDTQYF	TGTGCCAGCAGTTACCCGAGCCGCGGGGCTCACACAGATACGCAGTATTTT	TRBV6-2/TRBV6-3	.	TRBJ2-3	.
CATTGGRTDTQYF	TGTGCCACGACAGGGGGTCGCACAGATACGCAGTATTTT	TRBV24-1	TRBD1	TRBJ2-3	.
CASSVPGQGVYEQFF	TGTGCCAGCAGTGTACCGGGACAGGGGGTTTATGAGCAGTTCTTC	TRBV2	TRBD1	TRBJ2-1	.
CASSKITDNTQYF	TGTGCCAGCAGTAAAATTACAGATAATACGCAGTATTTT	TRBV6-5	.	TRBJ2-3	few
CASGLAGAQETQYF	TGTGCCAGCGGACTAGCGGGGGCCCAAGAGACCCAGTACTTC	TRBV7-2	TRBD2	TRBJ2-5	.
CASSLAAGQGFRLYNEQFF	TGTGCCAGCAGCTTAGCTGCGGGACAGGGTTTCCGTCTTTACAATGAGCAGTTCTTC	TRBV7-6	TRBD1	TRBJ2-1	few
CASKGGNSETQYF	TGCGCCAGCAAAGGAGGGAACTCAGAGACCCAGTACTTC	TRBV5-1	.	TRBJ2-5	few
CASSPRPQQETQYF	TGTGCCAGCTCACCACGGCCTCAACAAGAGACCCAGTACTTC	TRBV18	.	TRBJ2-5	few